The next 26 T cell receptor beta chains were all read from a single sample in a study of blood T cell repertoires in COVID-19. Sequencing used immunoSEQ multiplex PCR; TCRdb keeps in-frame clones, though not all of them. The data show about 350,000 clones, about nine tenths seen once. What was sequenced was PBMCs or T cells enriched from blood (not recorded which). The receptors derive from a woman aged 30 to 39 who had been exposed to COVID-19.

The chain recombines TRBV7-9 with TRBJ1-5, with D hard to call. Germline V gene lookup returns CDR1 SEHNR and CDR2 FQNEAQ (reference sequence). The CDR3 is 13 amino acids. Trimming stripped 4 bases from V and 3 bases from J, with 7 bases between. This CDR3 is CASSSGNNQPQHF. In DNA, the CDR3 is TGTGCCAGCAGCTCGGGTAACAATCAGCCCCAGCATTTT.

The rearrangement uses TRBV18 and TRBJ1-5; D unclear. CDR3 size: 13 residues. CDR1 is KGHSH and CDR2 is LQKENI in the germline V gene. With 3 bases removed from V and 7 bases from J, the gap between germline ends came to 10 bases. The DNA of the CDR3 is TGTGCCAGCTCACCGGATGAGCGGCAGCCCCAGCATTTT. Protein: CASSPDERQPQHF.

The J gene is TRBJ2-3, the V gene TRBV7-9; tentative D call: TRBD2 (7 bases). Germline V gene sequence: CDR1 SEHNR, CDR2 FQNEAQ (reference sequence). The CDR3 runs 14 residues. The V gene lost 1 base and the J gene lost 6 bases, with 11 bases spanning the gap. CDR3 protein: CASSLDRGADTQYF. The CDR3, as DNA: TGTGCCAGCAGCTTAGACCGGGGGGCGGATACGCAGTATTTT.

The chain combines TRBV5-1 with TRBJ2-2, with 10 bases aligning to TRBD2. The CDR3 covers 17 residues. CDR1 is SGHRS, CDR2 YFSETQ, per germline. Germline trimming cut 4 bases from V and 3 bases from J; bases unmatched to any gene: 9. The CDR3: CASSVGTSAADTGELFF. In DNA, the CDR3 is TGCGCCAGCAGCGTCGGGACTAGCGCGGCGGACACCGGGGAGCTGTTTTTT. The entire variable domain, with the rest obtained from reference TRBV5-1 and TRBJ2-2, is as follows: KAGVTQTPRYLIKTRGQQVTLSCSPISGHRSVSWYQQTPGQGLQFLFEYFSETQRNKGNFPGRFSGRQFSNSRSEMNVSTLELGDSALYLCASSVGTSAADTGELFFGEGSRLTVL.

The chain is built from TRBV2 and TRBJ1-3; a possible D gene is TRBD1 (5 bases). CDR1 is SNHLY, CDR2 FYNNEI, per germline. The V gene lost 5 bases and the J gene lost 4 bases, with 9 bases spanning the gap. There are 13 residues in the CDR3. The CDR3 nucleotides are TGTGCCAGCAGTCGGGACTTCGGAAACACCATATATTTT. This sequence encodes CASSRDFGNTIYF. The whole variable domain, filled in from reference TRBV2 and TRBJ1-3, reads EPEVTQTPSHQVTQMGQEVILRCVPISNHLYFYWYRQILGQKVEFLVSFYNNEISEKSEIFDDQFSVERPDGSNFTLKIRSTKLEDSAMYFCASSRDFGNTIYFGEGSWLTVV.

This clone has a single count. The DNA of the CDR3 is TGTGCCAGTAAAAGCAAGGGACAGGTTGACACTGAAGCTTTCTTT. Amino acids: CASKSKGQVDTEAFF. V and J are TRBV19 and TRBJ1-1, with 8 positions matching TRBD1. The V segment lost 7 bases and the J segment 3 bases; nucleotides outside the gene matches: 10. CDR1 and CDR2 (germline): LNHDA, SQIVND (reference sequence). CDR3 length equals 15 residues.

The rearrangement uses TRBV5-1 and TRBJ1-1, with D possibly being TRBD1 (5 bases). CDR3 length: 14 amino acids. V dropped 5 bases and J dropped 8 bases, with 19 bases sitting between them. The germline V gene encodes CDR1 SGHRS and CDR2 YFSETQ. DNA for the CDR3: TGCGCCAGCAGTCCCGGGACGGACGGAGGGGAAGCTTTCTTT. It yields the protein CASSPGTDGGEAFF.

The chain employs TRBV4-2 and TRBJ2-7; D not resolved. V was pared by 2 bases and J by 3 bases, with 14 bases between. CDR3 length: 15 residues. Germline V CDR1 and CDR2: LGHNA, YNFKEQ. The CDR3 reads CASSQHGLANYEQYF. The CDR3 DNA sequence: TGTGCCAGCAGCCAACACGGGTTGGCTAACTACGAGCAGTACTTC.

V is TRBV7-9 and J is TRBJ2-7, with D unresolved. Germline loops: CDR1 SEHNR, CDR2 FQNEAQ (reference sequence). Deletions cut 5 bases from V and 6 bases from J, with 11 bases between. The CDR3 totals 12 residues. In DNA, the CDR3 is TGTGCCAGCAGCCCCCTTGCCAGCGAGCAGTACTTC. Its translation is CASSPLASEQYF.

The chain uses TRBV19 and TRBJ2-1, with TRBD2 identical over 8 bases. This CDR3 comprises 15 residues. Germline V CDR1 and CDR2: LNHDA, SQIVND (reference sequence). J lost 4 bases, V lost 7 bases, and 9 bases had no gene match. Written as DNA, the CDR3 is TGTGCCAGTACCCGAACTAGCGGATCATACAATGAGCAGTTCTTC. It codes for CASTRTSGSYNEQFF. Supplemented by reference TRBV19 and TRBJ2-1, the full variable domain reads DGGITQSPKYLFRKEGQNVTLSCEQNLNHDAMYWYRQDPGQGLRLIYYSQIVNDFQKGDIAEGYSVSREKKESFPLTVTSAQKNPTAFYLCASTRTSGSYNEQFFGPGTRLTVL.

This CDR3 is CASSLDSLAGFYEQFF. Written as DNA, the CDR3 is TGTGCCAGCAGCTTAGACTCCCTAGCGGGATTTTATGAGCAGTTCTTC. The rearrangement uses TRBV11-2 and TRBJ2-1, with TRBD2 matching over 9 bases. The CDR3 is 16 residues long. The germline gives CDR1 SGHAT, CDR2 FQNNGV. The V gene end was trimmed by 0 bases and the J gene end by 8 bases; junction bases not matched to a gene: 8.

The genes are TRBV3-1 (or the pseudogene TRBV3-2) and TRBJ1-2; 9 bases match TRBD1. Looked up from germline, CDR1 is LGHDT and CDR2 is YNNKEL (reference sequence). The J segment lost 2 bases and the V segment lost 3 bases, leaving 4 bases of the junction unmatched. The CDR3 loop spans 15 amino acids. The CDR3 here is CASSQMTGGNYGYTF. For the CDR3, the DNA is TGTGCCAGCAGCCAGATGACAGGGGGAAACTATGGCTACACCTTC.

This clone was observed a single time. The CDR3 reads CATSDFRERGYTF. CDR3 bases: TGTGCCACCAGTGATTTCCGGGAGCGTGGCTACACCTTC. The rearrangement joins TRBV24-1 to TRBJ1-2; D unclear. V was shortened by 1 base and J by 7 bases, with 9 bases between the two germline ends. CDR3 length: 13 amino acids. From germline, CDR1 is KGHDR and CDR2 SFDVKD.

The chain joins TRBV18 to TRBJ2-1, with D possibly being TRBD2 (6 bases). V lost 2 bases, J lost 12 bases, and 17 bases lay in between. Germline V CDR1 and CDR2: KGHSH, LQKENI. The CDR3 sequence is 14 residues long. CDR3 sequence reads: CASSPGIRGKGQFF. The CDR3 DNA sequence: TGTGCCAGCTCACCAGGCATCCGGGGGAAGGGGCAGTTCTTC.

The chain is built from TRBV24-1 and TRBJ1-5; D is unresolved. Germline-derived CDR1 and CDR2 are KGHDR and SFDVKD. This CDR3 region has 13 residues. Trimming pared 6 bases from V and 6 bases from J, leaving 11 bases between. CDR3 DNA sequence: TGTGCCACCAGTCAAGGAGGAGCTCAGCCCCAGCATTTT. This gives the protein CATSQGGAQPQHF.

This rearrangement joins TRBV30 to TRBJ1-1; D gene ambiguous. The CDR3 sequence is 12 residues long. CDR1 GTSNPN and CDR2 SVGIG come from the germline V gene (reference sequence). Trimming stripped 5 bases from V and 6 bases from J, with 13 bases between. CDR3 coding DNA: TGTGCCTGGCTGCGGGGTCCTCCTGAAGCTTTCTTT. Its protein product is CAWLRGPPEAFF.

The J gene is TRBJ2-5, the V gene TRBV5-4; 14 bases match TRBD2. Germline CDR1 is SGHNT and CDR2 is YYREEE (reference sequence). This CDR3 is 17 amino acids long. Trimming removed 0 bases from V and 4 bases from J; junction bases left unmatched: 5. The CDR3, as DNA: TGTGCCAGCAGCTTGGGGACTAGCGGGAGGATCCTAGAGACCCAGTACTTC. This encodes CASSLGTSGRILETQYF.

About this clone: The junction and the germline gene differ at one end; a read error may be behind it. The chain uses TRBV5-1 and TRBJ2-7; 8 bases fit TRBD2. The CDR3 is 19 amino acids. Germline CDR1 SGHRS, CDR2 YFSETQ. CDR3 nucleotides: TGCGCCAGCAGCCCGGCCCAGGGTAGCGGGAACCTTCACTCCTACGTGCAGTACTTC. Translated, it gives CASSPAQGSGNLHSYVQYF.

The chain is built from TRBV10-3 and TRBJ2-1, with TRBD2 identical over 9 bases. This CDR3 has 13 amino acids. Germline values: CDR1 ENHRY, CDR2 SYGVKD. V shed 10 bases, J shed 8 bases, and the junction held 9 bases outside the gene matches. The CDR3 nucleotides read TGTGCCACGGATAGCGGGAGTCGGGATGAGCAGTTCTTC. This codes for CATDSGSRDEQFF.

The chain carries TRBV7-3 and TRBJ2-5; 12 nucleotides agree with TRBD2. The V and J ends lost 2 bases and 4 bases, in that order; junction bases with no gene match: 8. CDR1 is SGHTA and CDR2 is FQGTGA in the germline V gene. The CDR3 has 17 residues. The CDR3 protein is CASSLLPTSGRRETQYF. CDR3 nucleotides: TGTGCCAGCAGCTTACTGCCGACTAGCGGGAGAAGAGAGACCCAGTACTTC.

This sequence joins TRBV7-3 and TRBJ1-2, with D unresolved. V was shortened by 1 base and J by 3 bases, with 12 bases between the two germline ends. CDR1 and CDR2 from the germline V gene are SGHTA and FQGTGA. CDR3 size: 15 residues. The CDR3 sequence: CASSLSSRSDYGYTF. The CDR3, as DNA: TGTGCCAGCAGCTTAAGTTCCCGCTCAGACTATGGCTACACCTTC.

This clone was counted between two and nine times. V gene TRBV7-9 combines with J gene TRBJ1-2; D uncertain. This CDR3 is 12 amino acids long. Trimming took off 0 bases at V and 7 bases at J, with 6 bases between the two ends. Germline loops: CDR1 SEHNR, CDR2 FQNEAQ (reference sequence). This CDR3 reads CASSLARSGYTF. The CDR3 bases are TGTGCCAGCAGCTTAGCTCGCAGTGGCTACACCTTC.

This sequence joins TRBV28 and TRBJ2-1, with 12 bases identical to TRBD2. With V trimmed by 8 bases and J by 3 bases, 11 bases remained unmatched. This CDR3 has 17 amino acids. CDR1 is MDHEN and CDR2 is SYDVKM in the germline V gene. The CDR3 bases are TGTGCCAGCCAACCGAGGGCTAGCGGGAGGGTCTACAATGAGCAGTTCTTC. Its protein product is CASQPRASGRVYNEQFF.

The gene calls are TRBV10-2 and TRBJ1-3; perhaps TRBD1 as D (6 bases). CDR3 length: 14 amino acids. V was clipped by 11 bases and J by 1 base, with 15 bases between them. Germline lookup yields CDR1 WSHSY and CDR2 SAAADI. This chain's CDR3 is CASLDRRSGNTIYF. CDR3 nucleotides: TGCGCCTCCCTCGACAGGCGGTCTGGAAACACCATATATTTT.

The V call is TRBV7-7, the J call TRBJ2-5; TRBD2 matches at 7 bases. V gave up 1 base and J gave up 5 bases; unmatched junction bases: 10. The CDR3 totals 16 residues. Germline CDR1 reads SSHAT; CDR2 reads FNYEAQ (reference sequence). The CDR3 sequence is CASSLGLSGGRETQYF. In DNA form, the CDR3 reads TGTGCCAGCAGCTTAGGACTCTCGGGGGGTCGGGAGACCCAGTACTTC.

The chain links TRBV3-1 (or the pseudogene TRBV3-2) to TRBJ2-7, with a tentative D call TRBD2 (5 bases). Trimming removed 1 base at V and 1 base at J, with 11 bases between. This CDR3 has 15 residues. The germline V gene has CDR1 LGHDT and CDR2 YNNKEL (reference sequence). CDR3 sequence: CASSQAASLSYEQYF. The CDR3 DNA sequence: TGTGCCAGCAGCCAAGCCGCTAGCCTATCCTACGAGCAGTACTTC.